The 22 T cell receptor beta chains given below trace back to one sample, sequenced in a study of cytomegalovirus exposure and HLA in healthy donors. The study ran its PCR with 60 Vbeta and 13 Jbeta primers. Produced via immunoSEQ multiplex PCR; TCRdb's table is partial and in-frame only. Among around 190,000 clones listed, roughly 9.5% were seen once. What was sequenced was PBMCs. These receptors all come from a woman aged 25 to 39 in good health and CMV-seropositive.

This clone occurred a few times. The V and J genes are TRBV28 and TRBJ1-4, with 8 nucleotides matching TRBD1. Germline V lookup: CDR1 MDHEN, CDR2 SYDVKM. This CDR3 comprises 15 residues. V lost 2 bases to trimming and J lost 7 bases; unmatched junction nucleotides: 6. CDR3 in DNA: TGTGCCAGCAGTTTACTCAGGGGGCGGGGTGAAAAACTGTTTTTT. Encoded protein: CASSLLRGRGEKLFF.

The sample holds a few counts of this clone. CDR3 nucleotides: TGTGCCAGCAGCTTTGGGGCGGGGGCCCCTGGAAACACCATATATTTT. Protein sequence: CASSFGAGAPGNTIYF. The chain has TRBV7-2 and TRBJ1-3, with a tentative D call TRBD1 (6 bases). This CDR3 has 16 residues. Trimming took off 3 bases at V and 2 bases at J, with 14 bases between the two ends. CDR1 is SGHTA and CDR2 is FQGNSA in the germline V gene.

This clone was counted only a few times. This rearrangement joins TRBV6-5 to TRBJ2-7; a weak D match, TRBD2 (5 bases). The V end lost 11 bases, the J end lost 3 bases, and 5 bases lay between the germline ends. This CDR3 comprises 9 residues. Per the germline V gene, CDR1 is MNHEY and CDR2 is SVGAGI. CDR3: CAAGYEQYF. CDR3 coding DNA: TGTGCCGCGGGCTACGAGCAGTACTTC.

The J gene is TRBJ2-1, the V gene TRBV5-4, with D perhaps TRBD1 (6 bases). This CDR3 has 13 amino acids. Germline V CDR1 and CDR2: SGHNT, YYREEE (reference sequence). The CDR3 DNA follows: TGTGCGCCGGGGAGACAGGAGTTCAATGAGCAGTTCTTC. This encodes CAPGRQEFNEQFF.

This clone occurred a few times. The chain joins TRBV19 to TRBJ2-1, with 7 bases identical to TRBD2. The CDR3 extends over 12 amino acids. J gave up 16 bases and V 1 base, and 7 bases lay outside the gene matches. The germline gives CDR1 LNHDA, CDR2 SQIVND (reference sequence). DNA of the CDR3: TGTGCCAGTAGTATAGCCCCTAGCGGACTCTTCTTC. Protein sequence: CASSIAPSGLFF.

This clone has only a few counts. The chain recombines TRBV6-4 with TRBJ2-5; 10 positions match TRBD2. CDR1 MRHNA and CDR2 SNTAGT come from the germline V gene. J lost 4 bases, V lost 5 bases, and 1 base had no gene match. This CDR3 spans 13 amino acids. The CDR3 sequence: CASSSGRAETQYF. CDR3 bases: TGTGCCAGCAGTAGCGGGAGGGCAGAGACCCAGTACTTC.

A note on this clone: The same CDR3 arises from other DNA sequences in this sample as well. J is TRBJ2-7 and V is TRBV13; 12 nucleotides match TRBD2. Germline-derived CDR1 and CDR2 are PRHDT and FYEKMQ (reference sequence). This CDR3 has 15 residues. Trimming at V came to 6 bases and at J to 9 bases, leaving 12 bases not matched to a gene. The CDR3 bases are TGTGCCAGCAGTTCTCAGCTAGCGGGGGGGCCTGTGCAGTACTTC. It translates to CASSSQLAGGPVQYF. The full variable domain, its missing parts supplied by reference TRBV13 and TRBJ2-7, is AAGVIQSPRHLIKEKRETATLKCYPIPRHDTVYWYQQGPGQDPQFLISFYEKMQSDKGSIPDRFSAQQFSDYHSELNMSSLELGDSALYFCASSSQLAGGPVQYFGPGTRLTVT.

There are a few counts of this clone. The J gene is TRBJ2-7, the V gene TRBV19; 9 nucleotides match TRBD2. Germline CDR1 LNHDA, CDR2 SQIVND (reference sequence). Trimming cost V 3 bases and J 5 bases; bases outside gene matches: 5. The CDR3 totals 14 residues. The CDR3 DNA reads TGTGCCAGTAGTATCGGACTAGCGACCCACGAGCAGTACTTC. Translating it yields CASSIGLATHEQYF.

This clone was seen a handful of times. The V gene is TRBV27, the J gene TRBJ2-3; TRBD1 matches at 8 bases. The germline V gene has CDR1 MNHEY and CDR2 SMNVEV (reference sequence). The CDR3 has 15 residues. V was pared by 5 bases and J by 7 bases, with 11 bases of the junction left unmatched. DNA for the CDR3: TGTGCCAGCAGTGGATCCAGGGGGCGCAGGCATACGCAGTATTTT. Residues: CASSGSRGRRHTQYF.

This clone was recorded a few times. CDR3 nucleotide sequence: TGTGCCAGCAGCCCTGACAGGGTTCGGGATGGCTACACCTTC. This gives the protein CASSPDRVRDGYTF. The chain recombines TRBV7-6 with TRBJ1-2; 7 bases map to TRBD1. Germline CDR1 reads SGHVS; CDR2 reads FNYEAQ. V dropped 5 bases and J dropped 6; count of bases not matched to a gene: 9. The CDR3 consists of 14 residues.

This clone came up a few times. This chain joins TRBV13 and TRBJ2-2; D unresolved. The CDR3 length is 16 residues. Germline values: CDR1 PRHDT, CDR2 FYEKMQ (reference sequence). With 1 base removed from V and 2 bases from J, the gap between germline ends came to 11 bases. CDR3 protein: CASSLELAVNTGELFF. CDR3 coding DNA: TGTGCCAGCAGCTTAGAGCTGGCGGTCAACACCGGGGAGCTGTTTTTT.

DNA of the CDR3: TGTGCCCCCTGGCATTGGGCGTTGTACTTC. Amino acids: CAPWHWALYF. V is TRBV7-4 and J is TRBJ2-7; no definite D call. This CDR3 comprises 10 residues. Trimming left V 11 bases short and J 12 bases short, with 17 bases between. The germline V gene has CDR1 SGHVT and CDR2 SQSDAQ.

The chain uses TRBV12-5 and TRBJ1-1, with D tentatively TRBD1 (5 bases). Germline V lookup: CDR1 LGHNT, CDR2 FRNRAP. This CDR3 region has 13 residues. The CDR3 loop is CATGDTGNTEAFF. For the CDR3, the DNA is TGTGCCACCGGCGACACAGGGAACACTGAAGCTTTCTTT.

This clone was counted between two and nine times. The V call is TRBV2, the J call TRBJ2-1; no reliable D call. Per germline, CDR1 SNHLY and CDR2 FYNNEI. The V and J ends lost 5 bases and 7 bases respectively, with 6 bases between them. The CDR3 totals 11 residues. The CDR3 region has the DNA TGTGCCAGCAGTCCTCCTAATGAGCAGTTCTTC. This sequence encodes CASSPPNEQFF.

In regard to this clone: The sample holds other DNA sequences that translate to the same CDR3. The gene calls are TRBV5-1 and TRBJ1-1; D is undetermined. The CDR3 has 12 amino acids. V was cut by 0 bases and J by 8 bases, with 8 bases left in between. Germline CDR1 and CDR2: SGHRS and YFSETQ. CDR3 coding DNA: TGCGCCAGCAGCTTGGCCGGAGGAGAAGCTTTCTTT. This encodes CASSLAGGEAFF.

This clone was observed a handful of times. The chain carries TRBV12-1 and TRBJ2-1; the D call of TRBD2 is as the table states it, not checked on the DNA. TRBV12-1 counts as a pseudogene. This CDR3 region has 15 residues. The DNA of the CDR3 is TGTGCCAGCACCGGACTAGCGGGTTCCTACAATGAGCAGTTCTTC. Protein sequence: CASTGLAGSYNEQFF.

This clone was detected only a few times. The chain joins TRBV6-1 to TRBJ1-5; TRBD1 might be the D (6 bases). From germline, CDR1 is MNHNS and CDR2 SASEGT. CDR3 length: 15 amino acids. Trimming took 6 bases from V and 0 from J, leaving 12 bases between them. CDR3 amino acids: CASRAGADSNQPQHF. The CDR3 DNA is TGTGCCAGCAGGGCGGGGGCGGATAGCAATCAGCCCCAGCATTTT.

CDR3: CASSEDRNLQPQHF. The CDR3 region has the DNA TGTGCCAGTAGTGAGGACAGGAACCTTCAGCCCCAGCATTTT. This sequence joins TRBV19 and TRBJ1-5, with 7 nucleotides matching TRBD1. Per germline, CDR1 LNHDA and CDR2 SQIVND (reference sequence). CDR3 length: 14 amino acids. V was clipped by 5 bases and J by 6 bases; unmatched bases: 7.

J is TRBJ1-2 and V is TRBV7-9; 7 bases align to TRBD1. Per germline, CDR1 SEHNR and CDR2 FQNEAQ (reference sequence). The junction had 7 bases not matched to a gene; V was cut back by 3 bases and J by 9 bases. The CDR3 runs to 13 residues. The CDR3: CASSLEGGDCYTF. The CDR3 nucleotides are TGTGCCAGCAGCTTGGAAGGGGGCGATTGCTACACCTTC. Full variable domain (outside the CDR3, taken from reference TRBV7-9 and TRBJ1-2): DTGVSQNPRHKITKRGQNVTFRCDPISEHNRLYWYRQTLGQGPEFLTYFQNEAQLEKSRLLSDRFSAERPKGSFSTLEIQRTEQGDSAMYLCASSLEGGDCYTFGSGTRLTVV.

The gene calls are TRBV11-2 and TRBJ1-4, with D perhaps matching TRBD1 (6 bases). The V end was cut by 5 bases, the J end by 13 bases, with 20 bases between. This CDR3 has 14 residues. Germline values: CDR1 SGHAT, CDR2 FQNNGV. CDR3 sequence: CASSPRLGSRGLFF. Here the CDR3 DNA reads TGTGCCAGCAGCCCCCGACTGGGGTCCAGGGGACTGTTTTTT.

This clone was counted between two and nine times. This sequence joins TRBV2 and TRBJ2-4; no clear D gene. Germline lookup yields CDR1 SNHLY and CDR2 FYNNEI. V lost 4 bases to trimming and J lost 0 bases, with 13 bases between them. The CDR3 contains 16 residues. The CDR3 sequence is CASSGAVLLAKNIQYF. The CDR3, as DNA: TGTGCCAGCAGTGGGGCTGTATTACTAGCCAAAAACATTCAGTACTTC.

There are a few counts of this clone. The chain carries TRBV5-1 and TRBJ2-1; the match to TRBD2 covers 10 bases. Trimming took 3 bases from V and 2 from J; bases not matched to a gene: 14. This CDR3 region has 19 residues. The germline V gene encodes CDR1 SGHRS and CDR2 YFSETQ. In DNA form, the CDR3 reads TGCGCCAGCAGCTCCGTCGGACGGACCGGGACTAGCGCCTACAATGAGCAGTTCTTC. This gives the protein CASSSVGRTGTSAYNEQFF.